Sequencing of this TCR beta chain was carried out in a study of beta chain features in type 1 diabetes. The V end was cut by 1 base, the J end by 3 bases, with 16 bases between. There are 16 residues in the CDR3. Germline CDR1 is SGHVS and CDR2 is FQNEAQ. Markers CD45RO/CCR7/CD25/CD127/CD95/CD27 served to sort CD4+ naive, central memory, regulatory and stem cell-like memory cells. Each of the sorted populations had a purity greater than 95%. In its sample, this clone was seen a few times. What it binds is unknown. The study's findings and limits: When cDNA is sequenced, cells with high TCR expression could be over-represented. TCRB CDR3 length was moderately but significantly reduced in all four CD4+ subsets of Type 1 diabetes patients. Patients' naive, central memory and regulatory TCRB repertoires appeared more alike than those of healthy donors.

As every portion of the isolated RNA was reverse transcribed, the sequencing read expressed TCRB transcripts. The assay was immunoSEQ multiplex PCR, and TCRdb's table has in-frame clones only and misses some. The table shows some 640,000 clones, with 11% to 15% occurring only once. The clonotype comes from a man aged 18 to 30 with type 1 diabetes. Sample: naive CD4+ T cells from blood. This chain links TRBV7-8 with TRBJ2-7; tentative D call: TRBD2 (6 bases). The CDR3, as DNA: TGTGCCAGCAGCTTAGGGGGGAGACTAGGCATCTACGAGCAGTACTTC. Translation: CASSLGGRLGIYEQYF.